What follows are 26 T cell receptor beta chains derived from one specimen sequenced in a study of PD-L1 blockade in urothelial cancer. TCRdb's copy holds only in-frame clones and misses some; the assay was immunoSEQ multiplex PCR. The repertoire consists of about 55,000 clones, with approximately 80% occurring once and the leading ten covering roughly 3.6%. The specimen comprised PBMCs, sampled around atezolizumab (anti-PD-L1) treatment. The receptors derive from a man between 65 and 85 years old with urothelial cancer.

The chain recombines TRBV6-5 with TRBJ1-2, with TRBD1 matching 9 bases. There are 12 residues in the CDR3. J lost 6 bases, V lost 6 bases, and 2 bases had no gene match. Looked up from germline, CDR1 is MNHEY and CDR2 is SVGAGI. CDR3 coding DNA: TGTGCCAGCAGGAGGACAGGGGATGGCTACACCTTC. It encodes CASRRTGDGYTF.

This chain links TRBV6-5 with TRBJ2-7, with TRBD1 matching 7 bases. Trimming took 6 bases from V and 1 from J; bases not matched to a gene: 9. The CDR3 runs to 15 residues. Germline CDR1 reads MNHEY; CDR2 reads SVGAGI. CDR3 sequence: CASSQGQTSSYEQYF. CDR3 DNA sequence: TGTGCCAGCAGCCAGGGACAGACCTCTTCCTACGAGCAGTACTTC.

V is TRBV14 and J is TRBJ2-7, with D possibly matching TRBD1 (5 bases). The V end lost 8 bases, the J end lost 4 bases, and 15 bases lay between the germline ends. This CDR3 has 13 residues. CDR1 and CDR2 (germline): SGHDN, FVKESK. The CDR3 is CASSGAGLYEQYF. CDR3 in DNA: TGTGCCAGCTCAGGCGCAGGGCTTTACGAGCAGTACTTC.

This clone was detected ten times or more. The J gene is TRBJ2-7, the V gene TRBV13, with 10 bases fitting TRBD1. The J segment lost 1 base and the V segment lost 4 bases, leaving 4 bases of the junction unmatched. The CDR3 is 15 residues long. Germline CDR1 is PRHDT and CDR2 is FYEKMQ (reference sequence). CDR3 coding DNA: TGTGCCAGCAGCTCGTCGGGACAGGGGTCCTACGAGCAGTACTTC. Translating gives CASSSSGQGSYEQYF.

CDR3 sequence: CASSLAFGTGRGYTF. The DNA of the CDR3 is TGTGCCAGCAGCTTAGCGTTTGGGACAGGGAGAGGCTACACCTTC. The chain links TRBV7-2 to TRBJ1-2; 9 bases map to TRBD1. Germline V gene lookup returns CDR1 SGHTA and CDR2 FQGNSA. The J segment lost 8 bases and the V segment lost 0 bases, leaving 7 bases of the junction unmatched. The CDR3 has 15 amino acids.

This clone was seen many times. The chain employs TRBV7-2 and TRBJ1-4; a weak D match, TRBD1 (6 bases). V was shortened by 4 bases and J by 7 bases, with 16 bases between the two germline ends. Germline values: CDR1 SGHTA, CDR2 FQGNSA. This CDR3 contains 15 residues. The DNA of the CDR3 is TGTGCCAGCAGCTCCCAGGGGAGAATAGGTGAAAAACTGTTTTTT. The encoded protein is CASSSQGRIGEKLFF. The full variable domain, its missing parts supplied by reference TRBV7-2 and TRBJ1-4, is GAGVSQSPSNKVTEKGKDVELRCDPISGHTALYWYRQSLGQGLEFLIYFQGNSAPDKSGLPSDRFSAERTGGSVSTLTIQRTQQEDSAVYLCASSSQGRIGEKLFFGSGTQLSVL.

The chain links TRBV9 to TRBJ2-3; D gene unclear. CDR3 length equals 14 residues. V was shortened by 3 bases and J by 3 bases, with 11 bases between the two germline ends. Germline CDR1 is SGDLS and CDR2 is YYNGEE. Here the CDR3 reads CASSAQRTTDTQYF. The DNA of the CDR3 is TGTGCCAGCAGCGCGCAGCGAACAACAGATACGCAGTATTTT.

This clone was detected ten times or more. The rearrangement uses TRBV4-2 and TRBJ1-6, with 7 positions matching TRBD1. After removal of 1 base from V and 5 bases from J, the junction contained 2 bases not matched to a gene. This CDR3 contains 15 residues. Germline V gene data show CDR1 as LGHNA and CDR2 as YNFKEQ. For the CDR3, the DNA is TGTGCCAGCAGCCAAGGAACAGGGGATAATTCACCCCTCCACTTT. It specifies CASSQGTGDNSPLHF.

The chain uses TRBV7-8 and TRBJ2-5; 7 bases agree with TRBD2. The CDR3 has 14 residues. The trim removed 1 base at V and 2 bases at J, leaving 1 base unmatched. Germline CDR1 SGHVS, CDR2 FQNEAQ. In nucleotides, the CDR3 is TGTGCCAGCAGCTTAGTGGGACTACAAGAGACCCAGTACTTC. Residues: CASSLVGLQETQYF.

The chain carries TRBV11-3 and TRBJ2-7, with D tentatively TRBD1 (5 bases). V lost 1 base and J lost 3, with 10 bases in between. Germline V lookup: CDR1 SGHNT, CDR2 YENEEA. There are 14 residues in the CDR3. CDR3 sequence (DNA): TGTGCCAGCAGCTTAGTCAGGGAAAGCTACGAGCAGTACTTC. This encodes CASSLVRESYEQYF.

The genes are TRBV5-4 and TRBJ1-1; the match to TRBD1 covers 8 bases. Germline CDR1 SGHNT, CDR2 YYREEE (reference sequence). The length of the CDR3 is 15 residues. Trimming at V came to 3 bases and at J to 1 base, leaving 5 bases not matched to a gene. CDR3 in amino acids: CASSYGQGRNTEAFF. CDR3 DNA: TGTGCCAGCAGCTACGGACAGGGCAGGAACACTGAAGCTTTCTTT. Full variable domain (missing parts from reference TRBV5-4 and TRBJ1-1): ETGVTQSPTHLIKTRGQQVTLRCSSQSGHNTVSWYQQALGQGPQFIFQYYREEENGRGNFPPRFSGLQFPNYSSELNVNALELDDSALYLCASSYGQGRNTEAFFGQGTRLTVV.

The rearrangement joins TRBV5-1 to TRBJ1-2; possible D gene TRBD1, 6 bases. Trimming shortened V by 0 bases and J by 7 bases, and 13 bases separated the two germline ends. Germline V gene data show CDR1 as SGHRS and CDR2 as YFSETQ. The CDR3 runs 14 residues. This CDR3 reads CASSLAGGASGYTF. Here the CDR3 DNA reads TGCGCCAGCAGCTTGGCCGGGGGGGCGAGTGGCTACACCTTC.

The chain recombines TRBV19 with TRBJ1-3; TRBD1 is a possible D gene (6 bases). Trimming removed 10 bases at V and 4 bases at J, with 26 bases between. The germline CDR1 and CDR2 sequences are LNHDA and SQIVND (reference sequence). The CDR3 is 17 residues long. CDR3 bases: TGTGCCACCCAACCGACGGGGGGGGCTAGTGGCGGAAACACCATATATTTT. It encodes CATQPTGGASGGNTIYF.

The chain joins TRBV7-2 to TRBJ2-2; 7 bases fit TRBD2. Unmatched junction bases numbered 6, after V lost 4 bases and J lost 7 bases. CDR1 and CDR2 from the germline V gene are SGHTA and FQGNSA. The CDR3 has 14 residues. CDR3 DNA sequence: TGTGCCAGCAGCTATGGGGCGGGGGACGGGGAGCTGTTTTTT. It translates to CASSYGAGDGELFF.

As DNA, the CDR3 is TGTGCCAGCAGCGTAGGGTTGGGCACGGCTAACTATGGCTACACCTTC. It codes for CASSVGLGTANYGYTF. This chain connects TRBV9 to TRBJ1-2; no clear D. V lost 0 bases and J lost 0, with 12 bases in between. This CDR3 has 16 residues. CDR1 SGDLS and CDR2 YYNGEE come from the germline V gene.

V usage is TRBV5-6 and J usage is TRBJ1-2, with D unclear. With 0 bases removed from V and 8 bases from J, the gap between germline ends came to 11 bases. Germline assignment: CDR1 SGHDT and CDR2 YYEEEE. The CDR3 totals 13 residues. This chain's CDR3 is CASSLVQSAGYTF. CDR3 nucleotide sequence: TGTGCCAGCAGCTTGGTACAGTCTGCGGGCTACACCTTC.

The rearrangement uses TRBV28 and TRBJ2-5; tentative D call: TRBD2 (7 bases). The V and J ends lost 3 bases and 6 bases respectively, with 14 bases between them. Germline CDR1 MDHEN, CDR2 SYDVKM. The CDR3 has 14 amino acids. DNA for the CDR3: TGTGCCAGCAGTTTTTCGGGGGGCGGGAAGACCCAGTACTTC. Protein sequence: CASSFSGGGKTQYF.

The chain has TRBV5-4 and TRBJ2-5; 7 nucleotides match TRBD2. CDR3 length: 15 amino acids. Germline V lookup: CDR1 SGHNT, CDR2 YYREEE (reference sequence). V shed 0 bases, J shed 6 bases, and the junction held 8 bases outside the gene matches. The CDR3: CASSLDVTSRQTQYF. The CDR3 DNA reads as TGTGCCAGCAGCTTGGATGTGACTAGCAGGCAGACCCAGTACTTC. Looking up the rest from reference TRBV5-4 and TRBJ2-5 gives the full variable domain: ETGVTQSPTHLIKTRGQQVTLRCSSQSGHNTVSWYQQALGQGPQFIFQYYREEENGRGNFPPRFSGLQFPNYSSELNVNALELDDSALYLCASSLDVTSRQTQYFGPGTRLLVL.

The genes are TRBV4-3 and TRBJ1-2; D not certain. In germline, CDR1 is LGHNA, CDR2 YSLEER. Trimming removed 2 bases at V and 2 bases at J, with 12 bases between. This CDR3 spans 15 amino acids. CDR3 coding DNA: TGCGCCAGCAGCCAAAATTTCCCGGGAAACTATGGCTACACCTTC. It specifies CASSQNFPGNYGYTF.

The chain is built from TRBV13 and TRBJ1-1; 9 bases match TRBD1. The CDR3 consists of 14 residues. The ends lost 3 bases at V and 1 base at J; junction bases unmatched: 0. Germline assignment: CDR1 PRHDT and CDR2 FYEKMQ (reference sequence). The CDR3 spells CASSLGQGNTEAFF. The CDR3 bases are TGTGCCAGCAGCTTGGGACAGGGGAACACTGAAGCTTTCTTT.

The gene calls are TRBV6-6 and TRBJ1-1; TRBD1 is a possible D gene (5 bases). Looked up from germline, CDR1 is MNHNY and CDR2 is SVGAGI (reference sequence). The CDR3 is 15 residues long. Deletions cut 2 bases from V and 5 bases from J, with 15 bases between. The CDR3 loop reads CASSYPGGGLTEAFF. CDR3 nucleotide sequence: TGTGCCAGCAGTTACCCCGGGGGGGGGTTAACTGAAGCTTTCTTT.

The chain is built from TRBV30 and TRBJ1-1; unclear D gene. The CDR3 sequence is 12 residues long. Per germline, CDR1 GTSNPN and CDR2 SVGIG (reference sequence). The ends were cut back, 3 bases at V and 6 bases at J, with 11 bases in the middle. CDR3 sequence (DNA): TGTGCCTGGAGAGTAGAGGAATCTGAAGCTTTCTTT. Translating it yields CAWRVEESEAFF. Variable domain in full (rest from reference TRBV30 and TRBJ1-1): SQTIHQWPATLVQPVGSPLSLECTVEGTSNPNLYWYRQAAGRGLQLLFYSVGIGQISSEVPQNLSASRPQDRQFILSSKKLLLSDSGFYLCAWRVEESEAFFGQGTRLTVV.

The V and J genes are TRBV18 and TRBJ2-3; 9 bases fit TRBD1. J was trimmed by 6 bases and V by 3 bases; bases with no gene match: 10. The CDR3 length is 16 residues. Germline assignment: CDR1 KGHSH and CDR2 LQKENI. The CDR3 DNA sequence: TGTGCCAGCTCACCCCTGACAGGGGGGGTATCCGATACGCAGTATTTT. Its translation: CASSPLTGGVSDTQYF.

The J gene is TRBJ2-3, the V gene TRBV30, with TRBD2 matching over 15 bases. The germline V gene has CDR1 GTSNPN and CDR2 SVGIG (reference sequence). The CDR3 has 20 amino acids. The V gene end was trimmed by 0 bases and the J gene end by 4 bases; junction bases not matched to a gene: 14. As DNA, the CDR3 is TGTGCCTGGAGTGTACCCATGGGACTAGCGGGGGGTCTCGGCCCAGATACGCAGTATTTT. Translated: CAWSVPMGLAGGLGPDTQYF.

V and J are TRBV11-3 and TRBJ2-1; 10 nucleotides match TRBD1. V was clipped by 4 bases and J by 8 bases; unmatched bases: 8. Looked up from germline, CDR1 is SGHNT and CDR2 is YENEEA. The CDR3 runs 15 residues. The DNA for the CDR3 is TGTGCCAGCAGCTCCCGACAGGGGGCGCGGGATGAGCAGTTCTTC. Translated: CASSSRQGARDEQFF.

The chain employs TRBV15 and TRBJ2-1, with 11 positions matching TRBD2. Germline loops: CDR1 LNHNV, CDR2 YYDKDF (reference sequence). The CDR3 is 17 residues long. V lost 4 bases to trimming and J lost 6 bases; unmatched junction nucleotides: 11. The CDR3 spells CATSTYQLAGVSNEQFF. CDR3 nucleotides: TGTGCCACCAGCACGTACCAACTAGCGGGAGTAAGCAATGAGCAGTTCTTC. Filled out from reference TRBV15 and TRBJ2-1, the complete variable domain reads DAMVIQNPRYQVTQFGKPVTLSCSQTLNHNVMYWYQQKSSQAPKLLFHYYDKDFNNEADTPDNFQSRRPNTSFCFLDIRSPGLGDTAMYLCATSTYQLAGVSNEQFFGPGTRLTVL.